The source of this T cell receptor beta chain is a study of post-analysis software for immune sequencing data. Overall study findings and caveats: Included in a set of several TRBV segments more frequent in patients than controls were TRBV5-6, TRBV5-1 and TRBV20-1.

This clonotype has more than one count but fewer than ten. Its antigen is undetermined. The TCR beta cDNA libraries carried unique molecular identifiers. TCRdb analysed the PCR reads with MiXCR anew, one entry per CDR3 protein. The sample lists about 760,000 distinct CDR3 sequences; 30% were seen once. The CDR3 runs to 16 residues. V gave up 2 bases and J gave up 0 bases, with 11 bases separating them. In germline, CDR1 is MNHNS, CDR2 SASEGT. This sequence was found in a girl aged 10 to 17 with multiple sclerosis. Sequenced material: blood. The chain employs TRBV6-1 and TRBJ2-1, with D perhaps matching TRBD1 (5 bases). This CDR3 is CASSEQGPVSYNEQFF. CDR3 bases: TGTGCCAGCAGTGAACAGGGCCCAGTCTCCTACAATGAGCAGTTCTTC.